The present TCR beta chain was sequenced within a study of cytomegalovirus exposure and HLA in healthy donors. In the study overall: An early data release held around 80 million unique TCRs from HLA-typed donors. Study-level points and caveats: Cytomegalovirus-associated TCR beta chains were listed, numbering 164. The study found most TCR sequences rare, yet found some public TCRs in many donors. What a later analysis reportedly showed was that an Asian-associated ancestry cluster had fewer N-insertions than the approximately 700-donor mean.

Looked up from germline, CDR1 is LGHNA and CDR2 is YNFKEQ. V lost 0 bases and J 5 bases, leaving 8 bases between the germline ends. The CDR3 totals 14 residues. The PCR contained 60 Vbeta and 13 Jbeta primers. The repertoire was sequenced with immunoSEQ multiplex PCR; TCRdb's copy has only in-frame clones and lacks some. Of 100,000 or so clones listed, 65% were seen once; the top ten hold 3.8%. This clone has only a few counts. Its specificity is unknown. V usage is TRBV4-2 and J usage is TRBJ1-5, with unresolved D. The source material was PBMCs. The TCR sequence derives from a man aged 30-40 years in good health and CMV-seropositive. CDR3 residues: CASSQDNPDQPQHF. CDR3 coding DNA: TGTGCCAGCAGCCAAGATAACCCAGATCAGCCCCAGCATTTT.